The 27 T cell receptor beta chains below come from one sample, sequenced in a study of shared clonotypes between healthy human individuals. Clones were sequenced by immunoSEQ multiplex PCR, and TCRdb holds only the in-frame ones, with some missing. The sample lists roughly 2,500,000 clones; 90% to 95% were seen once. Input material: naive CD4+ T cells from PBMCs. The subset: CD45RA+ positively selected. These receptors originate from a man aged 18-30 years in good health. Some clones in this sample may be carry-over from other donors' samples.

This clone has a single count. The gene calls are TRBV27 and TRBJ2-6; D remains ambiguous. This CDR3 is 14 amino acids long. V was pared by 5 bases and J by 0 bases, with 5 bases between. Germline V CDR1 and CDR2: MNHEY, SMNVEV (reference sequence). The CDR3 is CASSRSSGANVLTF. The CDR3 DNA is TGTGCCAGCAGTCGTAGCTCTGGGGCCAACGTCCTGACTTTC.

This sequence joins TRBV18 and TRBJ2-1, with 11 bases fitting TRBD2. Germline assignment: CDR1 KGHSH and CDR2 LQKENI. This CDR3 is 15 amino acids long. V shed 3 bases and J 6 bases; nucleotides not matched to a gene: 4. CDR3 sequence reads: CASSPLAGGGNEQFF. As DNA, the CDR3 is TGTGCCAGCTCACCCCTAGCGGGAGGCGGCAATGAGCAGTTCTTC. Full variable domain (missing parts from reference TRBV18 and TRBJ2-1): NAGVMQNPRHLVRRRGQEARLRCSPMKGHSHVYWYRQLPEEGLKFMVYLQKENIIDESGMPKERFSAEFPKEGPSILRIQQVVRGDSAAYFCASSPLAGGGNEQFFGPGTRLTVL.

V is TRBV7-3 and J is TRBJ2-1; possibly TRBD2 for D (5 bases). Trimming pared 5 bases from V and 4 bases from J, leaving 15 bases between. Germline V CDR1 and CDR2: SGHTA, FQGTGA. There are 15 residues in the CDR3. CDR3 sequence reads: CASSARLAVYNEQFF. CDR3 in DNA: TGTGCCAGCAGCGCTCGGCTAGCAGTTTACAATGAGCAGTTCTTC.

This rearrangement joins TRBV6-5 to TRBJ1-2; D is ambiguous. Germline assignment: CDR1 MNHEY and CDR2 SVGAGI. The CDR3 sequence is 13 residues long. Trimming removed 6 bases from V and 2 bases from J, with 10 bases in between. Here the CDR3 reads CASRRERNYGYTF. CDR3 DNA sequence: TGTGCCAGCAGAAGGGAGCGGAACTATGGCTACACCTTC.

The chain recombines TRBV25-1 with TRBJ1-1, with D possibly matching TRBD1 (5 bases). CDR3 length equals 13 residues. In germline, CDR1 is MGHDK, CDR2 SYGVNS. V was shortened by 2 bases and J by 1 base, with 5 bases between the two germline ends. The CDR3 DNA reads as TGTGCCAGCAGTGAACAGGGGAACACTGAAGCTTTCTTT. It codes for CASSEQGNTEAFF.

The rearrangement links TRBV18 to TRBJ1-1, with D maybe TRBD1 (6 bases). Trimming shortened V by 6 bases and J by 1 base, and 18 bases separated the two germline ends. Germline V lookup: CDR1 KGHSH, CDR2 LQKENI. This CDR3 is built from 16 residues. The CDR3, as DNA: TGTGCCAGCTCTCTCCTAATTACGGGACAGAACACTGAAGCTTTCTTT. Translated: CASSLLITGQNTEAFF.

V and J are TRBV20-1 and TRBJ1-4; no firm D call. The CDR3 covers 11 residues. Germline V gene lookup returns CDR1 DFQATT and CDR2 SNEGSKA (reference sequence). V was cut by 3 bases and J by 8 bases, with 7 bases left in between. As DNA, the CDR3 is TGCAGTGCTAGCGATGGCGAAAAACTGTTTTTT. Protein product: CSASDGEKLFF.

The CDR3 DNA reads as TGCGCCAGCAGAACGGACAGGGGCGGCTATGGCTACACCTTC. Protein sequence: CASRTDRGGYGYTF. This chain connects TRBV10-2 to TRBJ1-2, with 9 bases that match TRBD1. CDR1 is WSHSY and CDR2 is SAAADI in the germline V gene. J was trimmed by 4 bases and V by 6 bases; bases with no gene match: 6. CDR3 length: 14 amino acids.

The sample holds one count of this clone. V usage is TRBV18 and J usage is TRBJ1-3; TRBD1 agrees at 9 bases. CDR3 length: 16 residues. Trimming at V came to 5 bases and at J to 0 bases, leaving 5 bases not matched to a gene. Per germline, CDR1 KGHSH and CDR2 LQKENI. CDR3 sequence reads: CASSTETGGSGNTIYF. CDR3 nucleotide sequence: TGTGCCAGCTCAACGGAGACAGGGGGCTCTGGAAACACCATATATTTT. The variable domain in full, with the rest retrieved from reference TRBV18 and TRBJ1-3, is NAGVMQNPRHLVRRRGQEARLRCSPMKGHSHVYWYRQLPEEGLKFMVYLQKENIIDESGMPKERFSAEFPKEGPSILRIQQVVRGDSAAYFCASSTETGGSGNTIYFGEGSWLTVV.

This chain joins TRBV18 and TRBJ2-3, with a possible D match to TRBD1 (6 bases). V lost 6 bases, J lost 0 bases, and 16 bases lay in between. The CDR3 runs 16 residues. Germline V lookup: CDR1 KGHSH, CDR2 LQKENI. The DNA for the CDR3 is TGTGCCAGCTCCCCGACGGACAGTACTAGCACAGATACGCAGTATTTT. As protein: CASSPTDSTSTDTQYF.

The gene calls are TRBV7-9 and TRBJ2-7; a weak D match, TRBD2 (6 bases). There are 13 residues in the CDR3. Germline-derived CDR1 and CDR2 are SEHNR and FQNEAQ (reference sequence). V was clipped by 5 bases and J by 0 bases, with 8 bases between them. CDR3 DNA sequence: TGTGCCAGCAGCCGCGGGGACTCCTACGAGCAGTACTTC. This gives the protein CASSRGDSYEQYF.

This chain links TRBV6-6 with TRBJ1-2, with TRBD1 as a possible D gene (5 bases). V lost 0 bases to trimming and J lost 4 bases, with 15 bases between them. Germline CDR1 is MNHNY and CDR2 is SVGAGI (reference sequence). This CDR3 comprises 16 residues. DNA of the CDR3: TGTGCCAGCAGTTACTCTCAACAGGTGCTCCTCTATGGCTACACCTTC. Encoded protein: CASSYSQQVLLYGYTF.

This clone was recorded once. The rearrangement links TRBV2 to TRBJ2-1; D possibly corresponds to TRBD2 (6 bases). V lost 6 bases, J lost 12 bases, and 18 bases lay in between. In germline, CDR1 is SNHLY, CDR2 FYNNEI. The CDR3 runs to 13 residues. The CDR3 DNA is TGTGCCAGCAGGGCCCCGGCGGGAATCGTGCAGTTCTTC. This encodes CASRAPAGIVQFF.

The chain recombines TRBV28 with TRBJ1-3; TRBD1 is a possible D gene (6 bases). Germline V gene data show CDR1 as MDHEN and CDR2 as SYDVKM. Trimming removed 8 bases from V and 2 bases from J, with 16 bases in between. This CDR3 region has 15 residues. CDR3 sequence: CASGGYDRTGNTIYF. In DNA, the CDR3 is TGTGCCAGCGGAGGATACGACAGGACTGGAAACACCATATATTTT.

The CDR3 DNA follows: TGTGCCAGCAGTGGGACCGGGACAGCCCTCCGGGGGCCCCAGCATTTT. This sequence encodes CASSGTGTALRGPQHF. The genes are TRBV28 and TRBJ1-5, with 7 bases fitting TRBD1. Germline V CDR1 and CDR2: MDHEN, SYDVKM. The junction had 16 bases not matched to a gene; V was cut back by 5 bases and J by 9 bases. The length of the CDR3 is 16 residues. Full variable domain (missing parts from reference TRBV28 and TRBJ1-5): DVKVTQSSRYLVKRTGEKVFLECVQDMDHENMFWYRQDPGLGLRLIYFSYDVKMKEKGDIPEGYSVSREKKERFSLILESASTNQTSMYLCASSGTGTALRGPQHFGDGTRLSIL.

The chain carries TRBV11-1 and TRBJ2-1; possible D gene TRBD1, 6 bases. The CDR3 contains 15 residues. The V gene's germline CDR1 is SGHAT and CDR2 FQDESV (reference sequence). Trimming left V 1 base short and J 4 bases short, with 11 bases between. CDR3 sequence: CASSLGTAVYNEQFF. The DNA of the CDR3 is TGTGCCAGCAGCTTAGGGACAGCGGTGTACAATGAGCAGTTCTTC.

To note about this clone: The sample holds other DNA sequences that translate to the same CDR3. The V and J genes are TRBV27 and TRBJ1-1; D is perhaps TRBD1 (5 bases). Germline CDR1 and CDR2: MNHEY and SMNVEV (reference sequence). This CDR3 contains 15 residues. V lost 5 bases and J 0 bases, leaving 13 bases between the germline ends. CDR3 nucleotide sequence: TGTGCCAGCAGTCTCTTCAGGGCCTTGAACACTGAAGCTTTCTTT. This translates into CASSLFRALNTEAFF.

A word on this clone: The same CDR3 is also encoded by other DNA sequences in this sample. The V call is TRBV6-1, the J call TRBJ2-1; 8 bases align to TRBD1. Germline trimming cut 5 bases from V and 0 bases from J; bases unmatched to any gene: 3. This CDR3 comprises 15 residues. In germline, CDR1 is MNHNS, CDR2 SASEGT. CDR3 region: CASSRTGSSYNEQFF. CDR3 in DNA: TGTGCCAGCAGTCGGACAGGGAGCTCCTACAATGAGCAGTTCTTC.

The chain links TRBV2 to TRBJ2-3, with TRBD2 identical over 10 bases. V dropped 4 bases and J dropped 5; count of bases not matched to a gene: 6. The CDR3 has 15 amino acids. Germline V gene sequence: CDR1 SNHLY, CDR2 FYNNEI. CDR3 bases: TGTGCCAGCAGTGGGCTAGCGGGAGATTTAGATACGCAGTATTTT. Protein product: CASSGLAGDLDTQYF. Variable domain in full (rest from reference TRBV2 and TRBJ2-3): EPEVTQTPSHQVTQMGQEVILRCVPISNHLYFYWYRQILGQKVEFLVSFYNNEISEKSEIFDDQFSVERPDGSNFTLKIRSTKLEDSAMYFCASSGLAGDLDTQYFGPGTRLTVL.

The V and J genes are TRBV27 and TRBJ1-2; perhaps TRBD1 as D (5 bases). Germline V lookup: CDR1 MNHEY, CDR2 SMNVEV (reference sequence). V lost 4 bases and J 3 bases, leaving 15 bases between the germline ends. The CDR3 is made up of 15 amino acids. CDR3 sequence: CASSSGTGGYYGYTF. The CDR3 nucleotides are TGTGCCAGCAGTTCTGGGACCGGGGGGTACTATGGCTACACCTTC.

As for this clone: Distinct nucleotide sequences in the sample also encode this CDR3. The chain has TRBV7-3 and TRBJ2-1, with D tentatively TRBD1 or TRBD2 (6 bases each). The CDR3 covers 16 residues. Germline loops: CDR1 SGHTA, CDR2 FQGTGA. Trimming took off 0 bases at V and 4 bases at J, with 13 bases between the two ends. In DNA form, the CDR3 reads TGTGCCAGCAGCTTAACTGGCGGGACAACTTACAATGAGCAGTTCTTC. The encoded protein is CASSLTGGTTYNEQFF.

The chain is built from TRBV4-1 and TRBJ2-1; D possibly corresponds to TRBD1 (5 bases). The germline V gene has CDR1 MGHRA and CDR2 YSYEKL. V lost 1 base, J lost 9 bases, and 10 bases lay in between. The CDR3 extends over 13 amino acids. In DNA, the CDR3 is TGCGCCAGCAGCCAAGCCCGGACACGTGAGCAGTTCTTC. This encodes CASSQARTREQFF.

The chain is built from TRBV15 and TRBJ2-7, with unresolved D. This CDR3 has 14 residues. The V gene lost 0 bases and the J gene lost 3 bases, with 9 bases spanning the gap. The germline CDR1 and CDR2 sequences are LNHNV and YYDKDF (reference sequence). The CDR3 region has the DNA TGTGCCACCAGCAGAGATACGGACGGCTACGAGCAGTACTTC. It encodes CATSRDTDGYEQYF.

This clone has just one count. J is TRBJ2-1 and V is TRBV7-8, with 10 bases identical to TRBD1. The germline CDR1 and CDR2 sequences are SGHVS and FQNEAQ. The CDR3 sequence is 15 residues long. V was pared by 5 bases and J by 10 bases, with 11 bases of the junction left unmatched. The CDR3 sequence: CASSPPGTGVLEQFF. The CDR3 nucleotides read TGTGCCAGCAGCCCCCCCGGGACAGGGGTTTTAGAGCAGTTCTTC. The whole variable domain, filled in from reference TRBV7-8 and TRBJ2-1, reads GAGVSQSPRYKVAKRGQDVALRCDPISGHVSLFWYQQALGQGPEFLTYFQNEAQLDKSGLPSDRFFAERPEGSVSTLKIQRTQQEDSAVYLCASSPPGTGVLEQFFGPGTRLTVL.

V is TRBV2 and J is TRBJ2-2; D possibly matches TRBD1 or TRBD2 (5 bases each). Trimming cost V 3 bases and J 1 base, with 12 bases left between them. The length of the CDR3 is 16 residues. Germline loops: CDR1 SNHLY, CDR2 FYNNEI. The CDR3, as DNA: TGTGCCAGCAGTGACTCTGGGGGTCAGAACACCGGGGAGCTGTTTTTT. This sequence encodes CASSDSGGQNTGELFF.

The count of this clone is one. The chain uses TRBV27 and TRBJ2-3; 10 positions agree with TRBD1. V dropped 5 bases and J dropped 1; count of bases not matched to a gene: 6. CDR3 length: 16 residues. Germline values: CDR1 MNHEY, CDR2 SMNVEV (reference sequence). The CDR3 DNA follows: TGTGCCAGCAGTCTCTGGACAGGGGGTGGCACAGATACGCAGTATTTT. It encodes CASSLWTGGGTDTQYF.

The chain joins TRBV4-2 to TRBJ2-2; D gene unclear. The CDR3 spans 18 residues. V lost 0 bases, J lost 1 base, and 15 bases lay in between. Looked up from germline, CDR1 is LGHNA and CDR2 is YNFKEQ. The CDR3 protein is CASSQEASGGLNTGELFF. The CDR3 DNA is TGTGCCAGCAGCCAAGAAGCGTCCGGCGGATTGAACACCGGGGAGCTGTTTTTT.